These 32 T cell receptor beta chains came from one sample sequenced in a study of shared clonotypes between healthy human individuals. Profiling relied on immunoSEQ multiplex PCR, and the TCRdb table lists in-frame clones only, not all of them. In the table there are a few hundred thousand clones, less than 85% of which are singletons. Sequences were obtained from memory CD4+ T cells sorted from blood. Stated subset: CD45RA-negative fraction. These receptors originate from a man aged 25-45 years in good health.

The chain combines TRBV7-2 with TRBJ2-4; 9 bases agree with TRBD1. V shed 5 bases, J shed 9 bases, and the junction held 11 bases outside the gene matches. The CDR3 covers 15 residues. From germline, CDR1 is SGHTA and CDR2 FQGNSA. The CDR3 sequence: CASSLRDRVHAIQYF. CDR3 in DNA: TGTGCCAGCAGCCTCCGGGACAGGGTTCACGCCATTCAGTACTTC.

The rearrangement joins TRBV7-2 to TRBJ2-3, with 12 bases matching TRBD2. CDR3 length: 15 residues. Unmatched junction bases numbered 4, after V lost 5 bases and J lost 4 bases. Looked up from germline, CDR1 is SGHTA and CDR2 is FQGNSA. In nucleotides, the CDR3 is TGTGCCAGCAGCCCACTAGCGGGAGGCCCAGATACGCAGTATTTT. As protein: CASSPLAGGPDTQYF.

In its sample, this clone was seen once. The chain couples TRBV7-8 to TRBJ2-7, with D uncertain. Trimming stripped 1 base from V and 3 bases from J, with 10 bases between. Germline V gives CDR1 SGHVS, CDR2 FQNEAQ. The CDR3 loop spans 14 amino acids. In DNA, the CDR3 is TGTGCCAGCAGCTTAGGGAGACTGGACTACGAGCAGTACTTC. Translation: CASSLGRLDYEQYF.

J is TRBJ2-2 and V is TRBV7-9, with TRBD1 identical over 7 bases. Trimming took 4 bases from V and 6 from J; bases not matched to a gene: 5. The CDR3 is 14 amino acids. Germline V CDR1 and CDR2: SEHNR, FQNEAQ (reference sequence). The DNA of the CDR3 is TGTGCCAGCAGCTCATATACAGGGGCCGGGGAGCTGTTTTTT. The encoded protein is CASSSYTGAGELFF.

The V gene is TRBV28, the J gene TRBJ1-2; D ambiguous. V was pared by 1 base and J by 4 bases, with 19 bases between. CDR1 MDHEN and CDR2 SYDVKM come from the germline V gene. The CDR3 is made up of 17 amino acids. The CDR3 spells CASSLFNYLEQSYGYTF. For the CDR3, the DNA is TGTGCCAGCAGTTTATTTAACTATTTGGAACAGTCCTATGGCTACACCTTC.

This rearrangement joins TRBV18 to TRBJ2-5; a possible D gene is TRBD2 (5 bases). CDR1 and CDR2 (germline): KGHSH, LQKENI. The CDR3 length is 14 residues. Deletions cut 3 bases from V and 2 bases from J, with 10 bases between. Written as DNA, the CDR3 is TGTGCCAGCTCACCGGCGTCGGGACAAGAGACCCAGTACTTC. Its protein is CASSPASGQETQYF.

V gene TRBV6-5 combines with J gene TRBJ1-2; D is perhaps TRBD1 (5 bases). Trimming cost V 8 bases and J 6 bases, with 16 bases left between them. CDR1 and CDR2 from the germline V gene are MNHEY and SVGAGI. CDR3 length equals 13 residues. CDR3 DNA: TGTGCCAGCCGCTGGGCGGGGCAAAATGGCTACACCTTC. Its protein product is CASRWAGQNGYTF.

Only a few counts were recorded for this clone. The chain couples TRBV7-9 to TRBJ2-7; 7 bases agree with TRBD2. The CDR3 runs to 14 residues. CDR1 and CDR2 (germline): SEHNR, FQNEAQ (reference sequence). V lost 3 bases and J lost 1; bases outside the gene matches: 3. CDR3 DNA: TGTGCCAGCAGCTTCAGCGGGGTGTCCTACGAGCAGTACTTC. This codes for CASSFSGVSYEQYF.

At least ten counts were recorded for this clone. The J gene is TRBJ1-5, the V gene TRBV6-1; a possible D gene is TRBD1 (5 bases). CDR3 length: 14 amino acids. Germline V gene lookup returns CDR1 MNHNS and CDR2 SASEGT. V lost 5 bases and J lost 5, with 13 bases in between. This CDR3 reads CASSLEGWDQPQHF. The CDR3 DNA reads as TGTGCCAGCAGTTTAGAGGGGTGGGATCAGCCCCAGCATTTT.

The chain links TRBV9 to TRBJ2-3, with TRBD2 matching over 8 bases. The germline CDR1 and CDR2 sequences are SGDLS and YYNGEE. The CDR3 is 19 residues long. V lost 5 bases, J lost 1 base, and 18 bases stayed unmatched. Written as DNA, the CDR3 is TGTGCCAGCAGTAAAGGGCTCGGGAGGGTTGTAGCAGGCACAGATACGCAGTATTTT. Translating it yields CASSKGLGRVVAGTDTQYF.

This chain connects TRBV5-4 to TRBJ2-3; D tentatively fits TRBD1 or TRBD2 (6 bases each). The germline V gene has CDR1 SGHNT and CDR2 YYREEE (reference sequence). There are 14 residues in the CDR3. V lost 4 bases to trimming and J lost 5 bases, with 14 bases between them. The CDR3 is CASSPGAAQDTQYF. CDR3 nucleotides: TGTGCCAGCAGCCCGGGGGCAGCCCAAGATACGCAGTATTTT.

The V call is TRBV7-2, the J call TRBJ1-2; 8 bases are shared with TRBD1. V trimming: 3 bases; J trimming: 3 bases; junction bases outside the gene matches: 12. The CDR3 loop spans 17 amino acids. Germline values: CDR1 SGHTA, CDR2 FQGNSA. The CDR3 region has the DNA TGTGCCAGCAGCTTTGGAGAGGGGGGACAGGTATACTATGGCTACACCTTC. Protein sequence: CASSFGEGGQVYYGYTF.

The V and J genes are TRBV29-1 and TRBJ2-2; possibly TRBD2 for D (6 bases). Trimming left V 0 bases short and J 7 bases short, with 12 bases between. This CDR3 spans 14 amino acids. In germline, CDR1 is SQVTM, CDR2 ANQGSEA. The CDR3 sequence is CSVEDGGMIGELFF. The CDR3 nucleotides read TGCAGCGTTGAAGATGGGGGGATGATCGGGGAGCTGTTTTTT.

The chain links TRBV29-1 to TRBJ1-2; 8 bases align to TRBD1. V dropped 3 bases and J dropped 4; count of bases not matched to a gene: 13. CDR3 length: 16 residues. Germline V CDR1 and CDR2: SQVTM, ANQGSEA. CDR3 region: CSVDSPPGTGPYGYTF. CDR3 sequence (DNA): TGCAGCGTTGATTCCCCGCCCGGGACAGGACCCTATGGCTACACCTTC.

This clone has only one observation. The chain couples TRBV19 to TRBJ2-6; the D gene is possibly TRBD2 (6 bases). The CDR3 sequence is 17 residues long. Trimming stripped 6 bases from V and 0 bases from J, with 15 bases between. Germline-derived CDR1 and CDR2 are LNHDA and SQIVND (reference sequence). The CDR3 loop reads CASSKGLVISGANVLTF. CDR3 bases: TGTGCCAGTAGCAAGGGACTGGTGATCTCTGGGGCCAACGTCCTGACTTTC. The full variable domain, rest sourced from reference TRBV19 and TRBJ2-6, is DGGITQSPKYLFRKEGQNVTLSCEQNLNHDAMYWYRQDPGQGLRLIYYSQIVNDFQKGDIAEGYSVSREKKESFPLTVTSAQKNPTAFYLCASSKGLVISGANVLTFGAGSRLTVL.

This clone has more than one count but fewer than ten. This chain links TRBV11-2 with TRBJ1-1; D gene ambiguous. V lost 0 bases and J 3 bases, leaving 14 bases between the germline ends. The CDR3 totals 16 residues. The germline CDR1 and CDR2 sequences are SGHAT and FQNNGV. The CDR3 sequence is CASSLEPPGRYTEAFF. CDR3 coding DNA: TGTGCCAGCAGCTTAGAGCCCCCTGGCCGGTACACTGAAGCTTTCTTT.

The chain links TRBV14 to TRBJ2-5; weak D call: TRBD2 (6 bases). Trimming cost V 4 bases and J 4 bases, with 16 bases left between them. CDR3 length: 15 residues. CDR1 SGHDN and CDR2 FVKESK come from the germline V gene. The CDR3 region is CASSRYSGLPETQYF. In nucleotides, the CDR3 is TGTGCCAGCAGCCGCTATAGCGGACTACCAGAGACCCAGTACTTC.

The chain is built from TRBV7-3 and TRBJ2-5; possible D gene TRBD2, 6 bases. Germline CDR1 SGHTA, CDR2 FQGTGA. Deletions cut 5 bases from V and 1 base from J, with 8 bases between. This CDR3 is 13 amino acids long. CDR3 sequence: CASSLGGQETQYF. In nucleotides, the CDR3 is TGTGCCAGCAGCCTCGGGGGCCAAGAGACCCAGTACTTC.

The chain employs TRBV5-1 and TRBJ2-5, with D possibly matching TRBD1 (6 bases). With 3 bases removed from V and 5 bases from J, the gap between germline ends came to 17 bases. Germline V lookup: CDR1 SGHRS, CDR2 YFSETQ. The CDR3 spans 15 residues. The CDR3 nucleotides read TGCGCCAGCAGCTATTCCGGGACAACTGCGGAGACCCAGTACTTC. This translates into CASSYSGTTAETQYF.

The chain uses TRBV5-6 and TRBJ2-7, with a possible D match to TRBD2 (6 bases). The CDR3 spans 14 residues. Trimming left V 3 bases short and J 2 bases short, with 12 bases between. CDR1 is SGHDT and CDR2 is YYEEEE in the germline V gene. CDR3 nucleotide sequence: TGTGCCAGCAGCTCGCTGGGGGGTACCTACGAGCAGTACTTC. It codes for CASSSLGGTYEQYF.

The genes are TRBV7-2 and TRBJ1-3; TRBD1 aligns across 9 bases. The trim removed 5 bases at V and 1 base at J, leaving 6 bases unmatched. Germline values: CDR1 SGHTA, CDR2 FQGNSA. The CDR3 extends over 16 amino acids. The DNA for the CDR3 is TGTGCCAGCAGCCCTCCGACAGGGGGATCTGGAAACACCATATATTTT. It yields the protein CASSPPTGGSGNTIYF.

The rearrangement links TRBV14 to TRBJ2-7; 8 nucleotides line up with TRBD2. This CDR3 comprises 16 residues. Per germline, CDR1 SGHDN and CDR2 FVKESK. Trimming removed 3 bases from V and 5 bases from J; junction bases left unmatched: 12. The CDR3 here is CASSHHKGLGFHEQYF. Here the CDR3 DNA reads TGTGCCAGCAGCCACCACAAGGGACTAGGTTTCCACGAGCAGTACTTC.

This chain links TRBV28 with TRBJ1-2; 8 bases agree with TRBD1. Germline assignment: CDR1 MDHEN and CDR2 SYDVKM. This CDR3 has 13 residues. With V trimmed by 2 bases and J by 7 bases, 3 bases remained unmatched. Written as DNA, the CDR3 is TGTGCCAGCAGTTTAGGCAGGGGGCTTGGCTACACCTTC. As protein: CASSLGRGLGYTF.

DNA of the CDR3: TGTGCCACCTCATCGTGGCAGGGAGGCTACGAGCAGTACTTC. This codes for CATSSWQGGYEQYF. This sequence joins TRBV19 and TRBJ2-7; TRBD2 might be the D (6 bases). The CDR3 loop spans 14 amino acids. Germline V CDR1 and CDR2: LNHDA, SQIVND (reference sequence). V gave up 10 bases and J gave up 3 bases, with 19 bases separating them.

Here the CDR3 DNA reads TGTGCTAGTGGTTTGGACCGACAGGCCCGAAACACCATATATTTT. This encodes CASGLDRQARNTIYF. The genes are TRBV12-5 and TRBJ1-3; tentatively, D is TRBD1 (6 bases). CDR1 and CDR2 (germline): LGHNT, FRNRAP. V lost 1 base to trimming and J lost 5 bases, with 12 bases between them. The CDR3 sequence is 15 residues long.

This rearrangement joins TRBV28 to TRBJ2-7; TRBD1 agrees at 8 bases. The CDR3 is 15 amino acids. In germline, CDR1 is MDHEN, CDR2 SYDVKM. The junction had 6 bases not matched to a gene; V was cut back by 2 bases and J by 3 bases. The CDR3, as DNA: TGTGCCAGCAGTTTAGGGGCAGGGGGCGACTACGAGCAGTACTTC. Protein: CASSLGAGGDYEQYF.

This clone came up a few times. The gene calls are TRBV18 and TRBJ1-1; 7 bases agree with TRBD1. Germline CDR1 KGHSH, CDR2 LQKENI. V gave up 4 bases and J gave up 7 bases; unmatched junction bases: 3. This CDR3 spans 12 amino acids. The CDR3 DNA is TGTGCCAGCTCACGTCGACAGGGTGAAGCTTTCTTT. This translates into CASSRRQGEAFF.

The rearrangement links TRBV14 to TRBJ1-1, with D unclear. Germline V gives CDR1 SGHDN, CDR2 FVKESK. Trimming pared 0 bases from V and 6 bases from J, leaving 29 bases between. CDR3 length: 20 residues. CDR3 amino acids: CASSQDQKGSRPSHSAEAFF. For the CDR3, the DNA is TGTGCCAGCAGCCAAGATCAAAAGGGCAGCCGACCTTCCCACTCCGCTGAAGCTTTCTTT.

The rearrangement joins TRBV6-1 to TRBJ2-7; 11 bases map to TRBD2. The germline V gene has CDR1 MNHNS and CDR2 SASEGT. With 6 bases clipped from V and 5 bases from J, the junction kept 6 bases outside the gene matches. The CDR3 covers 14 residues. CDR3 DNA sequence: TGTGCCAGCAGCGATAGCGGGAGGGCCAACGAGCAGTACTTC. This sequence encodes CASSDSGRANEQYF.

The gene calls are TRBV18 and TRBJ2-2; tentatively, D is TRBD2 (6 bases). With 3 bases removed from V and 2 bases from J, the gap between germline ends came to 10 bases. The CDR3 extends over 15 amino acids. Germline V CDR1 and CDR2: KGHSH, LQKENI. CDR3 sequence: CASSPLSGNTGELFF. In DNA, the CDR3 is TGTGCCAGCTCACCGCTTAGCGGAAACACCGGGGAGCTGTTTTTT.

The V gene is TRBV28, the J gene TRBJ1-3, with D hard to call. V dropped 3 bases and J dropped 0 bases, with 9 bases sitting between them. Germline V lookup: CDR1 MDHEN, CDR2 SYDVKM. This CDR3 comprises 15 residues. For the CDR3, the DNA is TGTGCCAGCAGTTTTTGGGGTACCTCTGGAAACACCATATATTTT. Translation: CASSFWGTSGNTIYF.

The chain joins TRBV18 to TRBJ2-3; 7 bases agree with TRBD2. CDR1 and CDR2 from the germline V gene are KGHSH and LQKENI. This CDR3 has 14 residues. The J segment lost 5 bases and the V segment lost 5 bases, leaving 7 bases of the junction unmatched. CDR3 sequence reads: CASSRLAIQDTQYF. The CDR3 DNA reads TGTGCCAGCTCAAGACTAGCCATTCAAGATACGCAGTATTTT. The full variable domain, completed using reference TRBV18 and TRBJ2-3, is NAGVMQNPRHLVRRRGQEARLRCSPMKGHSHVYWYRQLPEEGLKFMVYLQKENIIDESGMPKERFSAEFPKEGPSILRIQQVVRGDSAAYFCASSRLAIQDTQYFGPGTRLTVL.